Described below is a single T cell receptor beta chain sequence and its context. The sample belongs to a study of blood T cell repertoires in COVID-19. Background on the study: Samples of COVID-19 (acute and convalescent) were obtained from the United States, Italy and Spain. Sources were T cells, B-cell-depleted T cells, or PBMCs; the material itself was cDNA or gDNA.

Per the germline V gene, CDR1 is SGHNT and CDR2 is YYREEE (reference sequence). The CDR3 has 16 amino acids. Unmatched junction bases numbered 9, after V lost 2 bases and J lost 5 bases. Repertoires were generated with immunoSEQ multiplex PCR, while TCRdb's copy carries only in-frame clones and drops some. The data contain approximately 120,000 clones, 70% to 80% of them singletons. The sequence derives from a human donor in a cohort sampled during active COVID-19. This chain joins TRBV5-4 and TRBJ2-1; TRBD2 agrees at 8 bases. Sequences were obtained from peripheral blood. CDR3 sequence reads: CASSFGLGGANNEQFF. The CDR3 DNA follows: TGTGCCAGCAGCTTTGGTCTCGGGGGGGCCAACAATGAGCAGTTCTTC.